One and the same sample provided the 14 T cell receptor beta chains below, sequenced in a study of glioma-infiltrating T cells after dendritic cell vaccination. Sample time point: after dendritic cell vaccination, including at tumor progression/relapse. Profiled with immunoSEQ multiplex PCR; TCRdb holds only in-frame clones, not every one. The sample contains 99,000 or so clones, around 87% of which appear only once. The sequencing here drew on blood, taken after dendritic cell vaccination. The receptors come from a human donor with glioblastoma.

The chain is built from TRBV5-1 and TRBJ2-5; D may be TRBD1 (6 bases). V shed 4 bases and J shed 7 bases, with 23 bases lying between them. The CDR3 loop spans 16 amino acids. Germline lookup yields CDR1 SGHRS and CDR2 YFSETQ. The CDR3 DNA follows: TGCGCCAGCAGCCCAATGGGGGACATACAGGGAGCGACCCAGTACTTC. Translating gives CASSPMGDIQGATQYF.

This chain connects TRBV7-2 to TRBJ2-5; TRBD1 matches at 9 bases. Per germline, CDR1 SGHTA and CDR2 FQGNSA. The CDR3 has 14 amino acids. V gave up 4 bases and J gave up 4 bases; unmatched junction bases: 4. The CDR3 region is CASSSWTGVETQYF. The CDR3 DNA is TGTGCCAGCAGCTCCTGGACAGGGGTAGAGACCCAGTACTTC.

The chain has TRBV30 and TRBJ2-3; unclear D gene. Germline assignment: CDR1 GTSNPN and CDR2 SVGIG (reference sequence). The CDR3 has 11 amino acids. V lost 1 base, J lost 10 bases, and 9 bases lay in between. CDR3 DNA: TGTGCCTGGAGTGAAGGAGACGCGCAGTATTTT. Protein: CAWSEGDAQYF.

The chain links TRBV6-5 to TRBJ1-5; TRBD1 aligns across 11 bases. V lost 5 bases to trimming and J lost 2 bases; unmatched junction nucleotides: 2. CDR1 is MNHEY and CDR2 is SVGAGI in the germline V gene. The length of the CDR3 is 15 residues. CDR3 in amino acids: CASSRDRGGNQPQHF. CDR3 nucleotide sequence: TGTGCCAGCAGTCGGGACAGGGGGGGCAATCAGCCCCAGCATTTT.

The rearrangement uses TRBV10-3 and TRBJ2-2, with no clear D. The germline V gene has CDR1 ENHRY and CDR2 SYGVKD. The V gene lost 11 bases and the J gene lost 1 base, with 5 bases spanning the gap. CDR3 length: 11 amino acids. CDR3 loop: CASQNTGELFF. The CDR3 DNA sequence: TGTGCCTCACAGAACACCGGGGAGCTGTTTTTT.

The chain is built from TRBV10-2 and TRBJ2-7; tentative D call: TRBD2 (5 bases). V lost 8 bases to trimming and J lost 4 bases, with 24 bases between them. Germline V lookup: CDR1 WSHSY, CDR2 SAAADI. This CDR3 spans 16 amino acids. In nucleotides, the CDR3 is TGCGCCAGCCCTTTTGACCCCCGGGCCGCGGGTTACGAGCAGTACTTC. It translates to CASPFDPRAAGYEQYF.

The chain employs TRBV6-6 and TRBJ2-1; TRBD2 matches 12 bases. The germline gives CDR1 MNHNY, CDR2 SVGAGI (reference sequence). V lost 3 bases and J lost 8; bases outside the gene matches: 5. The length of the CDR3 is 15 residues. The CDR3 region has the DNA TGTGCCAGCAGTTATCCCCCTAGCGGGAGGGATGAGCAGTTCTTC. Protein product: CASSYPPSGRDEQFF.

The J gene is TRBJ1-3, the V gene TRBV2; no definite D call. There are 15 residues in the CDR3. Germline V gene data show CDR1 as SNHLY and CDR2 as FYNNEI. V was shortened by 7 bases and J by 0 bases, with 13 bases between the two germline ends. The CDR3 sequence is CASISSGSSGNTIYF. CDR3 bases: TGTGCCAGCATATCGTCAGGCTCCTCTGGAAACACCATATATTTT.

The gene calls are TRBV6-5 and TRBJ2-7; weak D call: TRBD1 (6 bases). This CDR3 has 15 amino acids. Looked up from germline, CDR1 is MNHEY and CDR2 is SVGAGI. Trimming removed 0 bases at V and 4 bases at J, with 13 bases between. In nucleotides, the CDR3 is TGTGCCAGCAGTTACTCGGCAGGGGCACCTTACGAGCAGTACTTC. Its protein product is CASSYSAGAPYEQYF.

This clone was seen a handful of times. V is TRBV30 and J is TRBJ2-5, with 9 nucleotides matching TRBD1. CDR1 and CDR2 from the germline V gene are GTSNPN and SVGIG (reference sequence). With V trimmed by 5 bases and J by 4 bases, 8 bases remained unmatched. The CDR3 extends over 14 amino acids. The chain's CDR3 is CAWESGTGSETQYF. CDR3 coding DNA: TGTGCCTGGGAATCCGGGACAGGGTCAGAGACCCAGTACTTC.

This chain joins TRBV7-9 and TRBJ2-7; 10 nucleotides match TRBD2. The junction had 3 bases not matched to a gene; V was cut back by 1 base and J by 0 bases. The CDR3 consists of 16 residues. Germline lookup yields CDR1 SEHNR and CDR2 FQNEAQ (reference sequence). CDR3 residues: CASSLGLAGLSYEQYF. The DNA for the CDR3 is TGTGCCAGCAGCTTAGGACTAGCGGGCCTCTCCTACGAGCAGTACTTC.

This sequence joins TRBV5-5 and TRBJ1-1; TRBD1 agrees at 7 bases. With V trimmed by 6 bases and J by 3 bases, 5 bases remained unmatched. CDR1 is SGHKS, CDR2 YYEKEE, per germline (reference sequence). The CDR3 is 13 amino acids. CDR3 in amino acids: CASISTGDTEAFF. CDR3 DNA: TGTGCCAGCATCTCTACAGGGGACACTGAAGCTTTCTTT.

The gene calls are TRBV2 and TRBJ1-2; TRBD1 matches at 10 bases. CDR3 size: 16 residues. The germline V gene has CDR1 SNHLY and CDR2 FYNNEI. Trimming took 1 base from V and 6 from J; bases not matched to a gene: 8. The CDR3 reads CASSEGVRQGANGYTF. The CDR3 DNA reads as TGTGCCAGCAGTGAAGGGGTGAGACAGGGGGCAAATGGCTACACCTTC. The full variable domain, rest sourced from reference TRBV2 and TRBJ1-2, is EPEVTQTPSHQVTQMGQEVILRCVPISNHLYFYWYRQILGQKVEFLVSFYNNEISEKSEIFDDQFSVERPDGSNFTLKIRSTKLEDSAMYFCASSEGVRQGANGYTFGSGTRLTVV.

V and J are TRBV5-1 and TRBJ2-3; tentatively, D is TRBD2 (5 bases). Germline V gives CDR1 SGHRS, CDR2 YFSETQ. The CDR3 is 16 residues long. Between the trimmed V and J ends, which lost 2 bases and 8 bases, there was a span of 21 bases. The CDR3 here is CASSFGVGSTISTQYF. CDR3 coding DNA: TGCGCCAGCAGCTTTGGGGTGGGGAGTACCATAAGTACGCAGTATTTT.